This is a list of T cell receptor beta chains from one sample in a study of cytomegalovirus exposure and HLA in healthy donors. Profiled with immunoSEQ multiplex PCR; TCRdb holds only in-frame clones, not every one. The sample lists over 110,000 clones; 65% to 85% were seen once. Sequences were obtained from PBMCs. Receptors were obtained from a man aged 18 to 30 in good health and CMV-seronegative. Each CDR3 is given with its conserved first and last residue. The D gene is left open where the match is weak. Some rows have no size entry. The others give once, few or many, or a class for an expanded clone.

abundance: .; j_gene: TRBJ1-1; v_gene: TRBV10-1; d_gene: TRBD1; CDR3nt: TGCGCCAGCAGTGAGTTACAGGGGCCCAACACTGAAGCTTTCTTT; CDR3aa: CASSELQGPNTEAFF
abundance: .; j_gene: TRBJ2-7; v_gene: TRBV7-2; d_gene: TRBD1; CDR3nt: TGTGCCAGCAGCTGGGACAGGCTACTCTCCTACGAGCAGTACTTC; CDR3aa: CASSWDRLLSYEQYF
abundance: .; j_gene: TRBJ2-2; v_gene: TRBV6-6; d_gene: .; CDR3nt: TGTGCCAGCACCGAAGTCAGGGGTGCCGGGGAGCTGTTTTTT; CDR3aa: CASTEVRGAGELFF
abundance: .; j_gene: TRBJ2-5; v_gene: TRBV5-8; d_gene: .; CDR3nt: TGTGCCAGCAGCTTGGCCTCGGAGACCCAGTACTTC; CDR3aa: CASSLASETQYF
abundance: .; j_gene: TRBJ1-5; v_gene: TRBV7-9; d_gene: .; CDR3nt: TGTGCCAGCAGCTCTTCAGGCAATCAGCCCCAGCATTTT; CDR3aa: CASSSSGNQPQHF
abundance: .; j_gene: TRBJ2-3; v_gene: TRBV7-2; d_gene: TRBD2; CDR3nt: TGTGCCAGCAGCATGACTAGCGGGGTGGGGGATACGCAGTATTTT; CDR3aa: CASSMTSGVGDTQYF
abundance: .; j_gene: TRBJ1-1; v_gene: TRBV27; d_gene: TRBD1; CDR3nt: TGTGCCAGCAAGGACAGGGTGAGGGAAGAAGCTTTCTTT; CDR3aa: CASKDRVREEAFF
abundance: few; j_gene: TRBJ1-2; v_gene: TRBV6-5; d_gene: .; CDR3nt: TGTGCCAGCAGTTACTCACAGGTTAAAGGTGGCTACACCTTC; CDR3aa: CASSYSQVKGGYTF
abundance: .; j_gene: TRBJ2-5; v_gene: TRBV25-1; d_gene: TRBD1; CDR3nt: TGTGCCAGCAGTGGACAGGGGTGGGAGACCCAGTACTTC; CDR3aa: CASSGQGWETQYF
abundance: .; j_gene: TRBJ2-5; v_gene: TRBV19; d_gene: .; CDR3nt: TGTGCCAGTAGTACACAAGAGACCCAGTACTTC; CDR3aa: CASSTQETQYF
abundance: .; j_gene: TRBJ2-7; v_gene: TRBV20-1; d_gene: TRBD1; CDR3nt: TGCAGTGCAGACAGGGTTGGCGAGCAGTACTTC; CDR3aa: CSADRVGEQYF
abundance: once; j_gene: TRBJ2-7; v_gene: TRBV19; d_gene: TRBD2; CDR3nt: TGTGCCAGTAGTTTGAGCGGGGGCCACGAGCAGTACTTC; CDR3aa: CASSLSGGHEQYF
abundance: .; j_gene: TRBJ1-2; v_gene: TRBV9; d_gene: TRBD1; CDR3nt: TGTGCCAGCAGCGGTGACAGGGATGGCTACACCTTC; CDR3aa: CASSGDRDGYTF
abundance: .; j_gene: TRBJ2-5; v_gene: TRBV12-5; d_gene: .; CDR3nt: TGTGCTAGTGGTTCCCCAGGGGAGACCCAGTACTTC; CDR3aa: CASGSPGETQYF
abundance: .; j_gene: TRBJ1-3; v_gene: TRBV5-1; d_gene: .; CDR3nt: TGCGCCAGCAGCTTCGGACAGCCCATCTCTGGAAACACCATATATTTT; CDR3aa: CASSFGQPISGNTIYF
abundance: .; j_gene: TRBJ1-3; v_gene: TRBV4-2; d_gene: .; CDR3nt: TGTGCCAGCAGCCCCCAGACCGGGAACACCATATATTTT; CDR3aa: CASSPQTGNTIYF
abundance: once; j_gene: TRBJ1-1; v_gene: TRBV20-1; d_gene: .; CDR3nt: TGCAGTGCCCCGGACGGGGTTGAAGCTTTCTTT; CDR3aa: CSAPDGVEAFF
abundance: few; j_gene: TRBJ1-4; v_gene: TRBV4-3; d_gene: .; CDR3nt: TGCGCCAGCAGCCAAGTCGGTAGTGGGGCTAGAAATGAAAAACTGTTTTTT; CDR3aa: CASSQVGSGARNEKLFF
abundance: .; j_gene: TRBJ1-3; v_gene: TRBV19; d_gene: .; CDR3nt: TGTGCCAGTAGGGCCTCTGGAAACACCATATATTTT; CDR3aa: CASRASGNTIYF
abundance: .; j_gene: TRBJ2-1; v_gene: TRBV27; d_gene: TRBD1; CDR3nt: TGTGCCAGCAGTCGAAGGAATCCCCAGGGATACCAGGGGGCCAATGAGCAGTTCTTC; CDR3aa: CASSRRNPQGYQGANEQFF
abundance: .; j_gene: TRBJ2-1; v_gene: TRBV6-5; d_gene: .; CDR3nt: TGTGCCAGCAGTTACTCTGACAGCAACAATGAGCAGTTCTTC; CDR3aa: CASSYSDSNNEQFF
abundance: .; j_gene: TRBJ2-7; v_gene: TRBV5-4; d_gene: .; CDR3nt: TGTGCCAGCAGCTTGGGACAGTCCTACGAGCAGTACTTC; CDR3aa: CASSLGQSYEQYF
abundance: .; j_gene: TRBJ2-2; v_gene: TRBV9; d_gene: TRBD1; CDR3nt: TGTGCCAGCAGCGTCCCCGGGACAGGAGGCACCGGGGAGCTGTTTTTT; CDR3aa: CASSVPGTGGTGELFF
abundance: once; j_gene: TRBJ2-1; v_gene: TRBV9; d_gene: .; CDR3nt: TGTGCCACTAGTCCGGGATCTGACAATGAGCAGTTCTTC; CDR3aa: CATSPGSDNEQFF
abundance: .; j_gene: TRBJ2-7; v_gene: TRBV29-1; d_gene: TRBD1; CDR3nt: TGCAGCGTTACCGGGACAGGGGTCTACGAGCAGTACTTC; CDR3aa: CSVTGTGVYEQYF
abundance: .; j_gene: TRBJ1-6; v_gene: TRBV5-6; d_gene: .; CDR3nt: TGTGCCAGCAGCTTGGCAGGGAACAATTCACCCCTCCACTTT; CDR3aa: CASSLAGNNSPLHF
abundance: .; j_gene: TRBJ1-4; v_gene: TRBV30; d_gene: .; CDR3nt: TGTGCCTGGAGTGTACGCGGGGAGGTGACAAAACTGTTTTTT; CDR3aa: CAWSVRGEVTKLFF
abundance: .; j_gene: TRBJ1-1; v_gene: TRBV27; d_gene: .; CDR3nt: TGTGCCAGCACTGACAGGAACACTGAAGCTTTCTTT; CDR3aa: CASTDRNTEAFF